These 7 T cell receptor beta chains came from one sample sequenced in a study of blood T cell repertoires in COVID-19. Using immunoSEQ multiplex PCR, the repertoire was profiled, and TCRdb retains in-frame clones only, with some absent. The sample shows about 330,000 clones, around 87% of them seen only once. The sample taken for sequencing was PBMCs or T cells enriched from blood (not recorded which). The receptors were sampled from a woman aged 25 to 39 who had recovered from COVID-19.

This chain links TRBV19 with TRBJ1-2; D call uncertain. The germline gives CDR1 LNHDA, CDR2 SQIVND (reference sequence). CDR3 length: 13 amino acids. Trimming removed 0 bases at V and 8 bases at J, with 10 bases between. The DNA of the CDR3 is TGTGCCAGTAGTATAGACGCGGTCCGCGGCTACACCTTC. Translating it yields CASSIDAVRGYTF. Supplemented by reference TRBV19 and TRBJ1-2, the full variable domain reads DGGITQSPKYLFRKEGQNVTLSCEQNLNHDAMYWYRQDPGQGLRLIYYSQIVNDFQKGDIAEGYSVSREKKESFPLTVTSAQKNPTAFYLCASSIDAVRGYTFGSGTRLTVV.

In its sample, this clone was seen once. V usage is TRBV2 and J usage is TRBJ2-1; D is possibly TRBD1 (6 bases). CDR3 length equals 16 residues. V was clipped by 4 bases and J by 8 bases, with 21 bases between them. The germline gives CDR1 SNHLY, CDR2 FYNNEI. The CDR3 here is CASSARGGRNQHEQFF. DNA for the CDR3: TGTGCCAGCAGTGCCCGAGGGGGTCGCAATCAGCATGAGCAGTTCTTC.

The chain links TRBV3-1 (or the pseudogene TRBV3-2) to TRBJ1-1; D is ambiguous. V lost 4 bases, J lost 1 base, and 13 bases lay in between. The CDR3 is 15 amino acids. Looked up from germline, CDR1 is LGHDT and CDR2 is YNNKEL (reference sequence). The CDR3 DNA reads as TGTGCCAGCAGCCCAGAAGTGGCGGGGAACACTGAAGCTTTCTTT. It encodes CASSPEVAGNTEAFF.

The chain recombines TRBV4-1 with TRBJ2-4, with D possibly TRBD2 on 6 matching bases. CDR1 is MGHRA, CDR2 YSYEKL, per germline. The CDR3 contains 17 residues. Trimming cost V 2 bases and J 7 bases, with 21 bases left between them. Here the CDR3 reads CASSQIGRNRARNIQYF. CDR3 in DNA: TGCGCCAGCAGCCAAATTGGGAGGAACCGCGCTAGGAACATTCAGTACTTC.

This clone was detected only once. The chain employs TRBV6-6 and TRBJ2-1; 11 positions match TRBD2. The CDR3 loop spans 14 amino acids. V lost 6 bases, J lost 6 bases, and 4 bases stayed unmatched. Germline-derived CDR1 and CDR2 are MNHNY and SVGAGI (reference sequence). The CDR3 region is CASRLAGGGNEQFF. The CDR3 DNA reads as TGTGCCAGCAGGCTAGCGGGGGGAGGCAATGAGCAGTTCTTC.

The CDR3 DNA sequence: TGTGCCAGCAGTGAAACAGGGGGGAGCAATCAGCCCCAGCATTTT. This gives the protein CASSETGGSNQPQHF. The V call is TRBV2, the J call TRBJ1-5, with 8 positions matching TRBD1. V lost 2 bases, J lost 1 base, and 1 base stayed unmatched. Germline V CDR1 and CDR2: SNHLY, FYNNEI. The CDR3 has 15 amino acids.

This clone is a singleton in its sample. This chain links TRBV11-1 with TRBJ2-7; tentatively, D is TRBD1 (6 bases). This CDR3 spans 15 amino acids. Germline V lookup: CDR1 SGHAT, CDR2 FQDESV (reference sequence). The V end was cut by 1 base, the J end by 2 bases, with 12 bases between. This CDR3 reads CASSLGGTYTYEQYF. The CDR3 nucleotides are TGTGCCAGCAGCTTAGGGGGGACATATACCTACGAGCAGTACTTC.